The sequence of this TCR beta chain was determined in a study of T cell responses to AZD1222 COVID-19 vaccine. Study observations and caveats: Recipients of two AZD1222 doses showed rising Spike-specific TCR breadth and depth. Only a handful of AZD1222 recipients tested seropositive at baseline. Reportedly, nearly half of unique spike TCRs recognized epitopes outside B.1.351/B.1.1.7 mutations.

The method was immunoSEQ multiplex PCR; TCRdb's version includes in-frame clones alone and lacks a portion of them. The sample holds around 120,000 clones; around 93% are singletons and the top ten take around 5%. A remark on this clone: Its antigen is undetermined.

Specimen: peripheral blood, collected 28 days after the second AZD1222 dose. The sequence was collected from an adult who received the AZD1222 COVID-19 vaccine.

In DNA form, the CDR3 reads TGCGCCAGCAGCCCATTAGCGGGAGCAGAAGAGACCCAGTACTTC. Translation gives CASSPLAGAEETQYF. The gene calls are TRBV5-1 and TRBJ2-5; 9 bases agree with TRBD2. This CDR3 has 15 residues. V was clipped by 4 bases and J by 3 bases; unmatched bases: 7. CDR1 and CDR2 from the germline V gene are SGHRS and YFSETQ.